The following is a T cell receptor beta chain sequence with its context. These data belong to a study of CD8 T cells in Susac syndrome. The RNA, about 0.45 to 1 ug, was put through reverse transcription using random hexamers. MiXCR, run by TCRdb on the immunoSEQ multiplex PCR reads, gives a single entry per CDR3 protein. The sample contains some 120,000 distinct CDR3 sequences, roughly 94% of which appear only once. Losses at the gene ends were 4 bases for V and 3 bases for J; bases not matched to a gene: 4. Germline values: CDR1 SGHRS, CDR2 YFSETQ. The CDR3 extends over 16 amino acids. The TCR was taken from a human donor with multiple sclerosis. The chain uses TRBV5-1 and TRBJ2-5, with 15 bases fitting TRBD2. The sample taken for sequencing was CD4+ T cells from PBMCs. CDR3 DNA sequence: TGCGCCAGCAGCCCCTGGACTAGCGGGAGGGAAGAGACCCAGTACTTC. Its protein is CASSPWTSGREETQYF.